The present T cell receptor beta chain was sequenced within a study of cytomegalovirus exposure and HLA in healthy donors. Study overall: Unique TCRs numbering roughly 85 million, obtained from HLA-typed donors, made up an early data release. Regarding the study as a whole: The authors later found HLA-associated TCR beta chains more clonally expanded than equally common others.

At sampling all donors were nominally healthy, likely with unrecorded immune exposures. With regard to this clone: Its antigen is not identified.

The V gene lost 10 bases and the J gene lost 1 base, with 13 bases spanning the gap. CDR1 and CDR2 from the germline V gene are ENHRY and SYGVKD. The CDR3 sequence is 13 residues long. Use of 60 Vbeta and 13 Jbeta primers characterized the PCR. Sequencing used immunoSEQ multiplex PCR; TCRdb keeps in-frame clones, though not all of them. The table shows about 100,000 clones, with approximately 81% occurring only once. The receptor was isolated from a female donor in good health and CMV-seropositive. V and J are TRBV10-3 and TRBJ1-1; no firm D call. The specimen was PBMCs. CDR3 loop: CATTGLPNTEAFF. The DNA for the CDR3 is TGTGCCACCACGGGGTTGCCGAACACTGAAGCTTTCTTT.